The present T cell receptor (beta chain) was sequenced within a study of Ad26.COV2.S vaccination and SARS-CoV-2 variants. Overall study: The authors gave Ad26.COV2.S intramuscularly, either once or twice 56 days apart.

The sample's treatment: roughly 20 received Ad26.COV2.S at low or high dose, single or two shots; several received placebo; per-sample allocation not given. Each sample was drawn 63 days after the first injection (of vaccine or placebo). Within Boston, the person who donated was an adult of 18-55 years. Study-level results: Substantial response breadth was reportedly seen for spike-specific CD8+ and CD4+ T cells after vaccination. Vaccine recipients posted higher spike-specific TCR breadth than their placebo counterparts.

Germline CDR1 is MNHEY and CDR2 is SVGAGI. The CDR3 extends over 15 amino acids. The V gene lost 2 bases and the J gene lost 7 bases, with 14 bases spanning the gap. TCRdb's copy holds only in-frame clones and misses some; the assay was immunoSEQ multiplex PCR. The data show about 680,000 clones, around 89% seen once. Note on this clone: Its antigen is currently unknown.

This clonotype was obtained from a person aged 18 to 65 who received the Ad26.COV2.S COVID-19 vaccine or a placebo. This chain joins TRBV6-5 and TRBJ1-4, with D hard to call. The source material was peripheral blood, sampled in a trial of Ad26.COV2.S vaccine versus placebo. The CDR3 reads CASSYGLTRGEKLFF. CDR3 DNA sequence: TGTGCCAGCAGTTACGGTCTAACCCGTGGTGAAAAACTGTTTTTT.